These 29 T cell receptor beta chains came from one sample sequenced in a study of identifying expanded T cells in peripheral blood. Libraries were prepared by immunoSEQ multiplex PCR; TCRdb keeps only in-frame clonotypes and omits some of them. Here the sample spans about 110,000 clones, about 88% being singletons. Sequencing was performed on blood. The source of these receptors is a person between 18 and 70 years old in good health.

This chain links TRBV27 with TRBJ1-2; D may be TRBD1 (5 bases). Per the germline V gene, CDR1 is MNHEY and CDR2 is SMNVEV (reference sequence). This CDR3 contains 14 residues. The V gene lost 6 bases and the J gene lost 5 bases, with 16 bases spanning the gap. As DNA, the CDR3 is TGTGCCAGCAGACTTAAGGGGCAGTGGTATGGCTACACCTTC. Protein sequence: CASRLKGQWYGYTF.

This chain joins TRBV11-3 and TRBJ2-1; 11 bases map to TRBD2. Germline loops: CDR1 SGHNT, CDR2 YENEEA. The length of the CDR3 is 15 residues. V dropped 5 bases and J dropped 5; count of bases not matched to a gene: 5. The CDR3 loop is CASSPPGLADNEQFF. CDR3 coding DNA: TGTGCCAGCAGCCCCCCGGGACTAGCGGACAATGAGCAGTTCTTC.

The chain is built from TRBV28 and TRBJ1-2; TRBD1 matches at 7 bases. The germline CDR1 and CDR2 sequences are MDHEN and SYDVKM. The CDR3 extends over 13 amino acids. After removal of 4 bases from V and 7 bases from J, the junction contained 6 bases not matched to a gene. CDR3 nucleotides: TGTGCCAGCAGTTCCTCAGGGGGAGTTGGCTACACCTTC. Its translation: CASSSSGGVGYTF.

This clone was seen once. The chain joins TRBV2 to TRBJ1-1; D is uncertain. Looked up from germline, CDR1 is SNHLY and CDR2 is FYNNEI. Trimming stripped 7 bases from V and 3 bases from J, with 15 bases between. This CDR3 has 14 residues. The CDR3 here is CASIAFSGDTEAFF. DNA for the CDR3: TGTGCCAGCATCGCCTTCAGTGGGGACACTGAAGCTTTCTTT. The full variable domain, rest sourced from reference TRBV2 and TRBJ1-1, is EPEVTQTPSHQVTQMGQEVILRCVPISNHLYFYWYRQILGQKVEFLVSFYNNEISEKSEIFDDQFSVERPDGSNFTLKIRSTKLEDSAMYFCASIAFSGDTEAFFGQGTRLTVV.

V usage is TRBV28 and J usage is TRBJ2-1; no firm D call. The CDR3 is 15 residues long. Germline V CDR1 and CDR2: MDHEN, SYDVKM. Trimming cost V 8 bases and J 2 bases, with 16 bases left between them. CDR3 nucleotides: TGTGCCAGCCCTCCGGCAGCCCCCCCCTACAATGAGCAGTTCTTC. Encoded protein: CASPPAAPPYNEQFF.

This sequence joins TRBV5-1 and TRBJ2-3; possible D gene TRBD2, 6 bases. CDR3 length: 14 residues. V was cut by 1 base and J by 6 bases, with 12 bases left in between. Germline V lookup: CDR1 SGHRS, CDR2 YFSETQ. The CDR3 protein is CASSLLAVTDTQYF. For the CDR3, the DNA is TGCGCCAGCAGCTTGTTAGCGGTAACTGATACGCAGTATTTT.

In DNA form, the CDR3 reads TGTGCCAGTTTTGGCACTGAAGCTTTCTTT. It is translated as CASFGTEAFF. The chain combines TRBV6-6 with TRBJ1-1; D call uncertain. The germline V and J ends were trimmed by 9 bases and 4 bases, with 6 bases remaining between them. The CDR3 sequence is 10 residues long. Germline lookup yields CDR1 MNHNY and CDR2 SVGAGI (reference sequence).

Here the CDR3 reads CASSWAGGNTIYF. The CDR3 nucleotides read TGTGCCAGCAGTTGGGCAGGTGGAAACACCATATATTTT. The gene calls are TRBV6-5 and TRBJ1-3; D uncertain. The germline gives CDR1 MNHEY, CDR2 SVGAGI. This CDR3 has 13 amino acids. The V and J ends lost 4 bases and 3 bases respectively, with 7 bases between them.

The CDR3 is CASSLSYYNSPLHF. CDR3 DNA sequence: TGTGCCAGCAGCTTAAGCTACTATAATTCACCCCTCCACTTT. The J gene is TRBJ1-6, the V gene TRBV7-3; D call uncertain. Trimming pared 1 base from V and 3 bases from J, leaving 4 bases between. The germline V gene has CDR1 SGHTA and CDR2 FQGTGA. The CDR3 extends over 14 amino acids.

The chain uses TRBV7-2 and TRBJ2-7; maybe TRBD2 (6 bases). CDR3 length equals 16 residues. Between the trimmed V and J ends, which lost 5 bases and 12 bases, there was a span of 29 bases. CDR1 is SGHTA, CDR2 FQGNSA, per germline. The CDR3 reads CASSPGGLRGPGRWYF. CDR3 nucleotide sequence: TGTGCCAGCAGCCCCGGGGGACTCCGGGGCCCCGGACGATGGTACTTC.

The CDR3 region is CASRDNLNEKLFF. CDR3 in DNA: TGTGCCAGCAGGGACAACCTAAATGAAAAACTGTTTTTT. The genes are TRBV6-5 and TRBJ1-4, with a weak D call TRBD1 (5 bases). In germline, CDR1 is MNHEY, CDR2 SVGAGI. This CDR3 spans 13 amino acids. Trimming pared 6 bases from V and 5 bases from J, leaving 10 bases between.

This chain's CDR3 is CASSATQGINQPQHF. As DNA, the CDR3 is TGTGCCAGCAGCGCTACACAGGGTATTAATCAGCCCCAGCATTTT. The rearrangement uses TRBV9 and TRBJ1-5, with a tentative D call TRBD1 (6 bases). This CDR3 is built from 15 residues. Per the germline V gene, CDR1 is SGDLS and CDR2 is YYNGEE. V lost 3 bases and J lost 4, with 14 bases in between.

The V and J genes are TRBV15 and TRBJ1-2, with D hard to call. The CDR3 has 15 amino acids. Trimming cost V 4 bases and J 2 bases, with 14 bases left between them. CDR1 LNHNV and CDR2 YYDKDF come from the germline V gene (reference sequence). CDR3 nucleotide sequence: TGTGCCACCAGCAAAGAACTACGTGAGAACTATGGCTACACCTTC. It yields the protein CATSKELRENYGYTF.

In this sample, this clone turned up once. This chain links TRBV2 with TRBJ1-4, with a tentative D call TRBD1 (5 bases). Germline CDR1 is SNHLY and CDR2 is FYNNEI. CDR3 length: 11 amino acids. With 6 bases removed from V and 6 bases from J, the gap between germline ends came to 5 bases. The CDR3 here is CASRQDEKLFF. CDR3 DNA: TGTGCCAGCAGACAGGATGAAAAACTGTTTTTT.

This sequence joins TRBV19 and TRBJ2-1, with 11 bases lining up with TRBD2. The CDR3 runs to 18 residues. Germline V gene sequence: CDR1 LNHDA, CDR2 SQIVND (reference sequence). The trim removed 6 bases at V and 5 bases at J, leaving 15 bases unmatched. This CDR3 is CASSQGRLAGGLNNEQFF. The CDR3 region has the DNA TGTGCCAGTAGCCAGGGGCGGCTAGCGGGGGGCCTTAACAATGAGCAGTTCTTC. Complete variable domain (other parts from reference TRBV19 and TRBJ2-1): DGGITQSPKYLFRKEGQNVTLSCEQNLNHDAMYWYRQDPGQGLRLIYYSQIVNDFQKGDIAEGYSVSREKKESFPLTVTSAQKNPTAFYLCASSQGRLAGGLNNEQFFGPGTRLTVL.

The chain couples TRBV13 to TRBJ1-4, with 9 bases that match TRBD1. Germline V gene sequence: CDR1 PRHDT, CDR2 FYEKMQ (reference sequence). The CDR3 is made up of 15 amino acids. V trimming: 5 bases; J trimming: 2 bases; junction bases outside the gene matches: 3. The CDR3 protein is CASSRGTGTNEKLFF. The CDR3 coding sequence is TGTGCCAGCAGCCGGGGGACAGGGACTAATGAAAAACTGTTTTTT.

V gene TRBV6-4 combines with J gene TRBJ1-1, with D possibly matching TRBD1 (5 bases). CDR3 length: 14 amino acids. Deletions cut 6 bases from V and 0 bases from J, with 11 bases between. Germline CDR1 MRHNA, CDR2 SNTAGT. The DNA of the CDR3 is TGTGCCAGCAGAAAGGGGAACCTGAACACTGAAGCTTTCTTT. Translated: CASRKGNLNTEAFF.

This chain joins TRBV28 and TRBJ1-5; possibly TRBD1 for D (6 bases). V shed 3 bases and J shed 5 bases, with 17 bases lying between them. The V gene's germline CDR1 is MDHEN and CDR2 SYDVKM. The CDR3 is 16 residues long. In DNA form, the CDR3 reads TGTGCCAGCAGTTTGGACAAAGGGGGTAAACATCAGCCCCAGCATTTT. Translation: CASSLDKGGKHQPQHF.

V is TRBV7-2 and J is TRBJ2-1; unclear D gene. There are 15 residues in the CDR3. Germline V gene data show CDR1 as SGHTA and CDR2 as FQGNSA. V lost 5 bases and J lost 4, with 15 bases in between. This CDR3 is CASSHTSLGYNEQFF. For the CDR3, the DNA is TGTGCCAGCAGCCACACGAGCCTAGGTTACAATGAGCAGTTCTTC.

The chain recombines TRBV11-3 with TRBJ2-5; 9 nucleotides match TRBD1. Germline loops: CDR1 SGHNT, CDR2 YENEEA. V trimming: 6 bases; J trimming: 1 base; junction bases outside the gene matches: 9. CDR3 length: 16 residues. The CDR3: CASSFRDRVGQETQYF. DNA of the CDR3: TGTGCCAGCAGTTTCCGGGACAGGGTAGGCCAAGAGACCCAGTACTTC.

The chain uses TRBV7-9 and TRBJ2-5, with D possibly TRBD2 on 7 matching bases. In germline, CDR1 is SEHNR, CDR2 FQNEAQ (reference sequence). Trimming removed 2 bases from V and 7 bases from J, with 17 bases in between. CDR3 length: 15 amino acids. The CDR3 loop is CASSLISGGAGTQYF. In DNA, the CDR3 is TGTGCCAGCAGCTTAATATCGGGGGGCGCGGGGACCCAGTACTTC.

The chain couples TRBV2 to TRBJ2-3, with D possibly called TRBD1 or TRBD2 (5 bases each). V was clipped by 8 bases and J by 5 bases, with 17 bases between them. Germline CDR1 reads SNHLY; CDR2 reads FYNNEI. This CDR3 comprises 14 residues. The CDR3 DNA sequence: TGTGCCAGCCTGGGGAGAGGGGTAGGAGATACGCAGTATTTT. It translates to CASLGRGVGDTQYF.

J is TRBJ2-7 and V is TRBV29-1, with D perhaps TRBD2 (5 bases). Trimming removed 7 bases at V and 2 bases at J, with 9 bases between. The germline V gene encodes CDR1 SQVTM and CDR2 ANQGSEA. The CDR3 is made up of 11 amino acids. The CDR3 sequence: CSAGGPYEQYF. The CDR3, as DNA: TGCAGCGCAGGAGGACCCTACGAGCAGTACTTC.

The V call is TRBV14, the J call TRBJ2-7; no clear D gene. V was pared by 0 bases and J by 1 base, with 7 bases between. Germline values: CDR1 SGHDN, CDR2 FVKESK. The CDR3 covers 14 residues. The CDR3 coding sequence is TGTGCCAGCAGCCAAGAGTCATTATCCTACGAGCAGTACTTC. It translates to CASSQESLSYEQYF.

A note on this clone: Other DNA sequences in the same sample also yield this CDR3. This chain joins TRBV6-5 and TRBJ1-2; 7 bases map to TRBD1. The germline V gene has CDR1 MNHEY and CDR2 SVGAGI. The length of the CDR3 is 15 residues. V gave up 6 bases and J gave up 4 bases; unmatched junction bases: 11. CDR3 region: CASSPPETGSYGYTF. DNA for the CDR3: TGTGCCAGCAGCCCTCCCGAGACAGGGAGCTATGGCTACACCTTC.

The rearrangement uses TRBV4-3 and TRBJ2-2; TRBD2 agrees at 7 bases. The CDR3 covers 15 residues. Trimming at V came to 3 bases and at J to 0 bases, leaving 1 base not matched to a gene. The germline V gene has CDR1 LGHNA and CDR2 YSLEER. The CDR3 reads CASSQLAANTGELFF. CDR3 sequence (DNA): TGCGCCAGCAGCCAGCTAGCGGCGAACACCGGGGAGCTGTTTTTT.

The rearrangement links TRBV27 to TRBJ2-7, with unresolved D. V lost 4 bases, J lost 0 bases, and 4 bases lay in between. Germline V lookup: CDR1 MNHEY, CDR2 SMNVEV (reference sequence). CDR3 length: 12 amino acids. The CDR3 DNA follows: TGTGCCAGCAGTTCCCTCTCCTACGAGCAGTACTTC. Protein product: CASSSLSYEQYF.

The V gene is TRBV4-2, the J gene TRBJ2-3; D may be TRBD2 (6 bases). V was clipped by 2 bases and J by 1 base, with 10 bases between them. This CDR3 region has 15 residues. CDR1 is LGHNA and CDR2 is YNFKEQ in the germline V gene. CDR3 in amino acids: CASSQPGAGTDTQYF. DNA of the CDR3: TGTGCCAGCAGCCAACCGGGAGCTGGCACAGATACGCAGTATTTT.

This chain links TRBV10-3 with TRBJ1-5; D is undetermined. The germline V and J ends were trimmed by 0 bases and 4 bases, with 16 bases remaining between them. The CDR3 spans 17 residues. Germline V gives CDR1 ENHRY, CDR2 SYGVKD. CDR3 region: CAISESGRDWSNQPQHF. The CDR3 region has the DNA TGTGCCATCAGTGAGTCGGGAAGGGATTGGAGTAATCAGCCCCAGCATTTT.